Below are 28 T cell receptor beta chains sequenced from a single sample in a study of monozygotic twins with inflammatory bowel disease. One entry per CDR3 protein, without DNA, is what TCRdb gives after re-calling the 5' RACE reads. The data show about 420,000 distinct CDR3 sequences, and the top ten clones hold more than 2%. The source material was blood. All receptors come from a human donor with ulcerative colitis or Crohn's disease, or a healthy co-twin of an affected twin (not recorded which).

V usage is TRBV27 and J usage is TRBJ2-5; no DNA is available, so the TRBD2 call from TCRdb remains unchecked. Germline CDR1 reads MNHEY; CDR2 reads SMNVEV (reference sequence). The CDR3 is 13 residues long. CDR3 region: CASSSRLAGTQYF.

The V call is TRBV4-1, the J call TRBJ2-7; TCRdb reports TRBD2, a call that lacks DNA to check it against. There are 16 residues in the CDR3. CDR1 is MGHRA, CDR2 YSYEKL, per germline. CDR3 region: CASSRLAREDSYEQYF.

The genes are TRBV12-3 or TRBV12-4 and TRBJ2-2; without DNA, the TCRdb call of TRBD2 cannot be checked. The CDR3 is made up of 17 amino acids. The chain's CDR3 is CASSLGLAGGPGGELFF.

The CDR3 protein is CASSPALAGVIYEQFF. The V and J genes are TRBV5-1 and TRBJ2-1; TCRdb returns TRBD2, unconfirmable since there is no DNA. CDR1 is SGHRS, CDR2 YFSETQ, per germline. The CDR3 spans 16 residues.

The genes are TRBV4-3 and TRBJ1-2; TCRdb gives TRBD1 as the D gene, but with no DNA this cannot be confirmed. CDR3 length: 13 amino acids. From germline, CDR1 is LGHNA and CDR2 YSLEER. CDR3: CASSPDLQGGYTF.

This chain connects TRBV10-3 to TRBJ1-6. Per the germline V gene, CDR1 is ENHRY and CDR2 is SYGVKD. This CDR3 region has 16 residues. The CDR3: CAISQDSPGMGSPLHF.

V and J are TRBV5-5 and TRBJ2-7; no DNA is available, so the TRBD1 call from TCRdb remains unchecked. Germline-derived CDR1 and CDR2 are SGHKS and YYEKEE (reference sequence). This CDR3 region has 15 residues. The CDR3 loop is CASSSPTGLSYEQYF.

This rearrangement joins TRBV27 to TRBJ1-6; the D call from TCRdb, TRBD1, cannot be confirmed without DNA. The CDR3 is made up of 14 amino acids. Per the germline V gene, CDR1 is MNHEY and CDR2 is SMNVEV (reference sequence). Here the CDR3 reads CASSDREGNSPLHF.

The chain employs TRBV20-1 and TRBJ1-1. CDR1 and CDR2 (germline): DFQATT, SNEGSKA (reference sequence). CDR3 length: 12 amino acids. CDR3 sequence reads: CSASPRLTEAFF.

This sequence joins TRBV15 and TRBJ1-1. From germline, CDR1 is LNHNV and CDR2 YYDKDF (reference sequence). There are 16 residues in the CDR3. The CDR3 loop reads CATSRGSVRMNTEAFF.

CDR3 residues: CASSSSGGAGDTQYF. The chain links TRBV6-5 to TRBJ2-3; TCRdb's D call, TRBD1, is unchecked because there is no DNA. The CDR3 is 15 amino acids. Germline V gene data show CDR1 as MNHEY and CDR2 as SVGAGI.

V usage is TRBV27 and J usage is TRBJ2-2; no DNA is available, so the TRBD1 call from TCRdb remains unchecked. CDR1 and CDR2 (germline): MNHEY, SMNVEV (reference sequence). This CDR3 contains 15 residues. The CDR3 loop is CASSFYPGNTGELFF.

The chain uses TRBV5-6 and TRBJ1-2. The CDR3 consists of 12 residues. Germline lookup yields CDR1 SGHDT and CDR2 YYEEEE. The CDR3 loop reads CASSFSQTGYTF.

The chain carries TRBV3-1 and TRBJ2-5; checking the TCRdb D call of TRBD2 is not possible without DNA. CDR3 length equals 16 residues. Germline V CDR1 and CDR2: LGHDT, YNNKEL (reference sequence). This CDR3 is CASSQPSGRARETQYF.

The chain has TRBV5-1 and TRBJ1-2; TCRdb reports TRBD1, a call that lacks DNA to check it against. Germline V CDR1 and CDR2: SGHRS, YFSETQ. The CDR3 totals 15 residues. The CDR3 spells CASSTGDREHYGYTF.

The CDR3: CASSQDRGHDEQFF. The chain recombines TRBV7-9 with TRBJ2-1; TCRdb names TRBD1, which stays unverified in the absence of DNA. The CDR3 covers 14 residues. Germline V lookup: CDR1 SEHNR, CDR2 FQNEAQ (reference sequence).

The V call is TRBV7-2, the J call TRBJ2-1; TCRdb indicates TRBD2, and absent DNA this call remains unverified. CDR1 SGHTA and CDR2 FQGNSA come from the germline V gene. The CDR3 loop spans 15 amino acids. The CDR3 reads CASSLLSGEYNEQFF.

The chain is built from TRBV20-1 and TRBJ2-3; TCRdb proposes TRBD1, but this gene call is untestable without DNA. This CDR3 has 12 amino acids. Germline V gene data show CDR1 as DFQATT and CDR2 as SNEGSKA (reference sequence). CDR3 residues: CSARGPGDTQYF.

V and J are TRBV20-1 and TRBJ1-4; the D call of TRBD1 rests on TCRdb alone, since no DNA is present to check it. Germline CDR1 and CDR2: DFQATT and SNEGSKA (reference sequence). The CDR3 loop spans 13 amino acids. This CDR3 is CSAKVGGGEKLFF.

The chain is built from TRBV3-1 and TRBJ1-3; no DNA is available, so the TRBD1 call from TCRdb remains unchecked. CDR3 length equals 15 residues. Germline V gene data show CDR1 as LGHDT and CDR2 as YNNKEL (reference sequence). The CDR3 reads CASSRPGTPGNTIYF.

The chain uses TRBV20-1 and TRBJ1-1; the D gene TCRdb calls, TRBD1, cannot be checked with no DNA. There are 16 residues in the CDR3. CDR1 and CDR2 (germline): DFQATT, SNEGSKA (reference sequence). The CDR3 spells CSARRRDRPENTEAFF.

The CDR3 sequence is CASSVTPGLSTDTQYF. This chain links TRBV9 with TRBJ2-3; TCRdb designates TRBD1, a call that cannot be tested without DNA. The CDR3 length is 16 residues. Per the germline V gene, CDR1 is SGDLS and CDR2 is YYNGEE.

The chain carries TRBV20-1 and TRBJ1-1. Germline V gives CDR1 DFQATT, CDR2 SNEGSKA (reference sequence). The CDR3 has 15 amino acids. This CDR3 reads CSASDLAKRNTEAFF.

The chain carries TRBV5-1 and TRBJ1-5. Germline V gene data show CDR1 as SGHRS and CDR2 as YFSETQ. The CDR3 has 15 amino acids. CDR3 loop: CASSPGILSNQPQHF.

The rearrangement links TRBV20-1 to TRBJ2-1; TCRdb's D call of TRBD2 is untestable without DNA. There are 16 residues in the CDR3. The V gene's germline CDR1 is DFQATT and CDR2 SNEGSKA (reference sequence). Here the CDR3 reads CSASERTSGGRNEQFF.

J is TRBJ2-1 and V is TRBV27; TCRdb outputs TRBD2, but without DNA this stays unchecked. This CDR3 spans 16 amino acids. The V gene's germline CDR1 is MNHEY and CDR2 SMNVEV (reference sequence). The CDR3 region is CASTQRAGGPLNEQFF.

The chain uses TRBV7-2 and TRBJ2-1. CDR3 size: 12 residues. Looked up from germline, CDR1 is SGHTA and CDR2 is FQGNSA. The CDR3 spells CASSLGPREQFF.

CDR3 amino acids: CASSSQGQGYEKLFF. This chain connects TRBV5-1 to TRBJ1-4; TCRdb outputs TRBD1, but without DNA this stays unchecked. Germline CDR1 reads SGHRS; CDR2 reads YFSETQ. CDR3 size: 15 residues. Based on the CDR3 plus reference TRBV5-1 and TRBJ1-4, the full variable domain is KAGVTQTPRYLIKTRGQQVTLSCSPISGHRSVSWYQQTPGQGLQFLFEYFSETQRNKGNFPGRFSGRQFSNSRSEMNVSTLELGDSALYLCASSSQGQGYEKLFFGSGTQLSVL.